These T cell receptor beta chains were read from a single sample in a study of shared clonotypes between healthy human individuals. Sequenced by immunoSEQ multiplex PCR; TCRdb stores in-frame clones only, minus some. The sample carries millions of clones, 85% to 95% recorded once. Sequencing was done on a sample of naive CD4+ T cells sorted from blood. Receptor source: a man between 18 and 35 years old in good health. The conserved cysteine and the conserved F or W are not part of the CDR3 here. The D gene is left open where the match is weak.

>TRBV7-9|.
ASSSLKGDGYT
>TRBV5-1|TRBD1
ASSATGSPEQY
>TRBV5-4|.
ASSLDSDSNQPQH
>TRBV19|.
ASSAGLSSGANVLT
>TRBV6-5|.
ASSYGGASSNTEAF
>TRBV5-1|.
ASSLLLSGSSSYNEQF
>TRBV27|.
ASSLRWGAYEQY
>TRBV19|.
ASGWPGSPLH
>TRBV15|.
ATSRAGSGNTEAF
>TRBV2|.
ASRALLTGELF
>TRBV2|.
ASRGSGNEQY
>TRBV6-5|.
ASSPSLGDEQF
>TRBV19|.
ASSKVNTEAF
>TRBV7-9|.
ASSLSEKNIQY
>TRBV7-2|.
ASSLLAESYGYT
>TRBV19|.
ASSIGQRFTEAF
>TRBV7-3|.
ASSSGETYNEQF
>TRBV28|TRBD2
ASSLWGGSQNIQY